The rows below give T cell receptor beta chains drawn from one sample of a study of immune cell composition in non-small cell lung cancer. Sequencing used immunoSEQ multiplex PCR; TCRdb keeps in-frame clones, though not all of them. The sample holds 8,500 to 14,000 clones, about 60% seen once. Sequencing was carried out using lung tumor tissue. These receptor sequences come from a human donor with non-small cell lung cancer. Both conserved end residues are part of each CDR3. The D gene is left open where the match is weak. For some rows the clone size is stated as once, few or many, or as a class when expanded; others skip it.

j_gene: TRBJ2-2; d_gene: TRBD2; len: 16; abundance: .; v_gene: TRBV19; CDR3aa: CASSIPGLAPGRVLFF; CDR3nt: TGTGCCAGTAGTATTCCTGGACTAGCTCCCGGTAGGGTCCTGTTTTTT
j_gene: TRBJ1-5; d_gene: .; len: 16; abundance: .; v_gene: TRBV7-2; CDR3aa: CASSLAGRGWGQPQHF; CDR3nt: TGTGCCAGCAGCTTAGCGGGGCGGGGCTGGGGTCAGCCCCAGCATTTT
j_gene: TRBJ1-1; d_gene: .; len: 15; abundance: .; v_gene: TRBV15; CDR3aa: CATSRDGQLNTEAFF; CDR3nt: TGTGCCACCAGCAGAGACGGACAGTTGAACACTGAAGCTTTCTTT
j_gene: TRBJ1-1; d_gene: .; len: 16; abundance: once; v_gene: TRBV7-6; CDR3aa: CASSSSGSQWDTEAFF; CDR3nt: TGTGCCAGCAGCTCCTCAGGGTCCCAATGGGACACTGAAGCTTTCTTT
j_gene: TRBJ1-5; d_gene: .; len: 14; abundance: .; v_gene: TRBV29-1; CDR3aa: CSVATGSGNQPQHF; CDR3nt: TGCAGCGTTGCGACGGGGTCGGGCAATCAGCCCCAGCATTTT
j_gene: TRBJ1-5; d_gene: .; len: 15; abundance: medium-sized; v_gene: TRBV28; CDR3aa: CASSSSSGSNQPQHF; CDR3nt: TGTGCCAGCAGTTCCTCCAGCGGTTCCAATCAGCCCCAGCATTTT
j_gene: TRBJ2-1; d_gene: TRBD2; len: 15; abundance: .; v_gene: TRBV7-2; CDR3aa: CASRPGGSIYNEQFF; CDR3nt: TGTGCCAGCCGGCCAGGCGGGAGCATCTACAATGAGCAGTTCTTC
j_gene: TRBJ1-5; d_gene: .; len: 16; abundance: .; v_gene: TRBV28; CDR3aa: CASSPPRFYSNQPQHF; CDR3nt: TGTGCCAGCAGCCCCCCTCGGTTTTATAGCAATCAGCCCCAGCATTTT
j_gene: TRBJ2-3; d_gene: TRBD2; len: 16; abundance: .; v_gene: TRBV28; CDR3aa: CASSSSSGSMTDTQYF; CDR3nt: TGTGCCAGCAGTTCGTCTAGCGGGAGTATGACAGATACGCAGTATTTT
j_gene: TRBJ2-4; d_gene: TRBD2; len: 17; abundance: .; v_gene: TRBV11-2; CDR3aa: CASSWIGASGSRNIQYF; CDR3nt: TGTGCCAGCAGCTGGATCGGGGCTAGCGGGAGTAGAAACATTCAGTACTTC
j_gene: TRBJ2-4; d_gene: .; len: 18; abundance: .; v_gene: TRBV30; CDR3aa: CAWSFWGEKSLAKNIQYF; CDR3nt: TGTGCCTGGAGTTTCTGGGGGGAAAAATCACTAGCCAAAAACATTCAGTACTTC
j_gene: TRBJ2-1; d_gene: .; len: 13; abundance: .; v_gene: TRBV7-8; CDR3aa: CASSPPYEGEQFF; CDR3nt: TGTGCCAGCAGCCCCCCATATGAGGGTGAGCAGTTCTTC
j_gene: TRBJ1-1; d_gene: .; len: 14; abundance: .; v_gene: TRBV19; CDR3aa: CASTTRLRGTEAFF; CDR3nt: TGTGCCAGTACCACGAGGCTCCGAGGGACTGAAGCTTTCTTT
j_gene: TRBJ1-1; d_gene: .; len: 12; abundance: .; v_gene: TRBV5-8; CDR3aa: CASSLDGTEAFF; CDR3nt: TGTGCCAGCAGCTTGGACGGCACTGAAGCTTTCTTT
j_gene: TRBJ2-7; d_gene: TRBD2; len: 16; abundance: .; v_gene: TRBV7-2; CDR3aa: CASSFWAGASSYEQYF; CDR3nt: TGTGCCAGCAGCTTTTGGGCGGGAGCCTCCTCCTACGAGCAGTACTTC
j_gene: TRBJ2-2; d_gene: TRBD1; len: 16; abundance: .; v_gene: TRBV18; CDR3aa: CASSPNDRGGTGELFF; CDR3nt: TGTGCCAGCTCACCGAACGACAGGGGTGGCACCGGGGAGCTGTTTTTT
j_gene: TRBJ2-1; d_gene: TRBD2; len: 16; abundance: few; v_gene: TRBV6-1; CDR3aa: CASSEIAGLSYNEQFF; CDR3nt: TGTGCCAGCAGTGAAATAGCGGGTCTCTCCTACAATGAGCAGTTCTTC
j_gene: TRBJ2-1; d_gene: .; len: 12; abundance: .; v_gene: TRBV10-3; CDR3aa: CAISASRGEQFF; CDR3nt: TGTGCCATCAGTGCATCCCGGGGGGAGCAGTTCTTC
j_gene: TRBJ2-6; d_gene: .; len: 15; abundance: .; v_gene: TRBV30; CDR3aa: CAWSVQGAGANVLTF; CDR3nt: TGTGCCTGGAGTGTACAAGGGGCTGGGGCCAACGTCCTGACTTTC
j_gene: TRBJ1-2; d_gene: .; len: 15; abundance: .; v_gene: TRBV28; CDR3aa: CASSLSGDLIYGYTF; CDR3nt: TGTGCCAGCAGTTTATCCGGGGACTTAATATATGGCTACACCTTC
j_gene: TRBJ2-5; d_gene: .; len: 12; abundance: once; v_gene: TRBV11-2; CDR3aa: CASSLDRETQYF; CDR3nt: TGTGCCAGCAGCTTAGACAGAGAGACCCAGTACTTC
j_gene: TRBJ2-1; d_gene: TRBD2; len: 15; abundance: .; v_gene: TRBV6-5; CDR3aa: CASSRAGTSGNEQFF; CDR3nt: TGTGCCAGCAGTAGGGCCGGGACTAGCGGGAATGAGCAGTTCTTC
j_gene: TRBJ2-7; d_gene: .; len: 14; abundance: few; v_gene: TRBV7-9; CDR3aa: CASSSHGVSYEQYF; CDR3nt: TGTGCCAGCAGCTCCCACGGGGTATCCTACGAGCAGTACTTC
j_gene: TRBJ1-5; d_gene: TRBD1; len: 15; abundance: .; v_gene: TRBV7-2; CDR3aa: CASSFSSGGTQPQHF; CDR3nt: TGTGCCAGCAGCTTTTCGTCAGGGGGCACTCAGCCCCAGCATTTT
j_gene: TRBJ2-7; d_gene: TRBD2; len: 15; abundance: medium-sized; v_gene: TRBV5-1; CDR3aa: CASSLGPSGNYEQYF; CDR3nt: TGCGCCAGCAGCTTGGGGCCTAGCGGGAATTACGAGCAGTACTTC
j_gene: TRBJ1-5; d_gene: .; len: 14; abundance: .; v_gene: TRBV15; CDR3aa: CATSAGQVNQPQHF; CDR3nt: TGTGCCACCAGTGCCGGCCAGGTCAATCAGCCCCAGCATTTT